This passage covers 20 T cell receptor beta chains from one sample sequenced in a study of T cell repertoires in cytomegalovirus infection. In TCRdb, the reads were re-called with MiXCR into one record per CDR3 protein. This table has some 800,000 distinct CDR3 sequences, around a third appearing once. Their antigens are not known. Specimen: cultured CD8+ T cells from PBMCs, collected from culture after CMV antigen stimulation. The receptors shown here come from a human donor in good health (CMV status not recorded). Some clones in this sample may be carry-over from other donors' samples.

This clonotype showed up just a few times. This rearrangement joins TRBV2 to TRBJ1-5, with a weak D call TRBD1 (5 bases). V lost 9 bases and J lost 3, with 12 bases in between. The germline V gene has CDR1 SNHLY and CDR2 FYNNEI. The CDR3 totals 13 residues. CDR3 nucleotides: TGTGCCAGTACGGGACTGAACAATCAGCCCCAGCATTTT. It translates to CASTGLNNQPQHF.

The genes are TRBV7-2 and TRBJ2-1; 9 bases are a match to TRBD2. Losses at the gene ends were 5 bases for V and 12 bases for J; bases not matched to a gene: 5. The germline gives CDR1 SGHTA, CDR2 FQGNSA. The CDR3 covers 12 residues. The CDR3 DNA reads as TGTGCCAGCAGCGCGACTAGCGGTATGCAGTTCTTC. Translating gives CASSATSGMQFF.

With regard to this clonotype: A much larger clone sits a single nucleotide away, making a read error possible. The chain carries TRBV7-2 and TRBJ1-5; D is unclear. There are 14 residues in the CDR3. From germline, CDR1 is SGHTA and CDR2 FQGNSA. This chain's CDR3 is CANSLGSSFQPQHF. The CDR3 nucleotides are TGTGCCAACAGCTTGGGCAGTTCTTTCCAGCCCCAGCATTTT. The variable domain in full, completed from reference TRBV7-2 and TRBJ1-5, reads GAGVSQSPSNKVTEKGKDVELRCDPISGHTALYWYRQSLGQGLEFLIYFQGNSAPDKSGLPSDRFSAERTGGSVSTLTIQRTQQEDSAVYLCANSLGSSFQPQHFGDGTRLSIL.

The CDR3 DNA reads as TGTGCCAGCAGCCCGGACAGAGGTGGGATAGATACGCAGTATTTT. Translation: CASSPDRGGIDTQYF. The genes are TRBV4-2 and TRBJ2-3; weak D call: TRBD1 (6 bases). Trimming removed 4 bases from V and 5 bases from J, with 16 bases in between. There are 15 residues in the CDR3. Germline CDR1 and CDR2: LGHNA and YNFKEQ.

The gene calls are TRBV28 and TRBJ1-5; D remains ambiguous. Per germline, CDR1 MDHEN and CDR2 SYDVKM. Trimming pared 2 bases from V and 3 bases from J, leaving 8 bases between. This CDR3 has 14 residues. CDR3 region: CASSLNDLNQPQHF. The CDR3 DNA sequence: TGTGCCAGCAGTTTAAATGATCTCAATCAGCCCCAGCATTTT. The full variable domain, completed using reference TRBV28 and TRBJ1-5, is DVKVTQSSRYLVKRTGEKVFLECVQDMDHENMFWYRQDPGLGLRLIYFSYDVKMKEKGDIPEGYSVSREKKERFSLILESASTNQTSMYLCASSLNDLNQPQHFGDGTRLSIL.

This clonotype appeared many times. This sequence joins TRBV7-2 and TRBJ1-1; D not certain. The CDR3 is 12 amino acids. Germline V gene lookup returns CDR1 SGHTA and CDR2 FQGNSA. With 5 bases removed from V and 4 bases from J, the gap between germline ends came to 8 bases. CDR3 bases: TGTGCCAGCAGCCAAGGGCCCACTGAAGCTTTCTTT. This encodes CASSQGPTEAFF. Based on the CDR3 plus reference TRBV7-2 and TRBJ1-1, the full variable domain is GAGVSQSPSNKVTEKGKDVELRCDPISGHTALYWYRQSLGQGLEFLIYFQGNSAPDKSGLPSDRFSAERTGGSVSTLTIQRTQQEDSAVYLCASSQGPTEAFFGQGTRLTVV.

The chain couples TRBV19 to TRBJ1-5, with a tentative D call TRBD1 (5 bases). Germline V lookup: CDR1 LNHDA, CDR2 SQIVND (reference sequence). V was trimmed by 0 bases and J by 5 bases, leaving 11 bases between them. The CDR3 is 15 residues long. Here the CDR3 reads CASSIDPSRDQPQHF. CDR3 coding DNA: TGTGCCAGTAGTATAGACCCAAGCAGGGATCAGCCCCAGCATTTT. The full variable domain, its missing parts supplied by reference TRBV19 and TRBJ1-5, is DGGITQSPKYLFRKEGQNVTLSCEQNLNHDAMYWYRQDPGQGLRLIYYSQIVNDFQKGDIAEGYSVSREKKESFPLTVTSAQKNPTAFYLCASSIDPSRDQPQHFGDGTRLSIL.

The chain has TRBV15 and TRBJ2-7; perhaps TRBD1 as D (6 bases). The V end lost 0 bases, the J end lost 1 base, and 25 bases lay between the germline ends. Germline loops: CDR1 LNHNV, CDR2 YYDKDF (reference sequence). The CDR3 contains 20 residues. CDR3 in amino acids: CATSRDQAVGSRGISYEQYV. As DNA, the CDR3 is TGTGCCACCAGCAGAGATCAAGCGGTGGGATCTAGGGGGATTTCCTACGAGCAGTACGTC.

This sequence joins TRBV4-1 and TRBJ2-2, with TRBD1 matching over 8 bases. CDR1 and CDR2 from the germline V gene are MGHRA and YSYEKL. This CDR3 is 15 amino acids long. Trimming took 4 bases from V and 0 from J; bases not matched to a gene: 1. CDR3 region: CASSRGQANTGELFF. In DNA form, the CDR3 reads TGCGCCAGCAGCCGGGGACAGGCGAACACCGGGGAGCTGTTTTTT.

V gene TRBV4-3 combines with J gene TRBJ1-1, with a possible D match to TRBD1 (5 bases). Germline V gene sequence: CDR1 LGHNA, CDR2 YSLEER. With 2 bases removed from V and 1 base from J, the gap between germline ends came to 17 bases. The CDR3 runs to 17 residues. The CDR3 protein is CASSQRIYRSSNTEAFF. The CDR3, as DNA: TGCGCCAGCAGCCAACGAATATACAGGTCCTCGAACACTGAAGCTTTCTTT.

As for this clonotype: The CDR3 carries no conserved terminal phenylalanine or tryptophan, so it likely arises from a read error. The V and J genes are TRBV7-8 and TRBJ1-2, with D hard to call. The CDR3 is 13 amino acids. V was shortened by 2 bases and J by 0 bases, with 4 bases between the two germline ends. Germline-derived CDR1 and CDR2 are SGHVS and FQNEAQ. For the CDR3, the DNA is TGTGCCAGCAGCTTAAGGACTAACTATGGCTACACCTAC. This encodes CASSLRTNYGYTY.

This clonotype was detected only a few times. The chain uses TRBV6-5 and TRBJ1-5; D is undetermined. CDR3 size: 15 residues. V was shortened by 2 bases and J by 2 bases, with 10 bases between the two germline ends. The germline V gene has CDR1 MNHEY and CDR2 SVGAGI. The CDR3 sequence is CASSYNARGNQPQHF. CDR3 DNA: TGTGCCAGCAGTTACAATGCAAGGGGCAATCAGCCCCAGCATTTT.

The chain has TRBV12-3 or TRBV12-4 and TRBJ1-1; D is perhaps TRBD1 (6 bases). There are 15 residues in the CDR3. The germline V and J ends were trimmed by 3 bases and 7 bases, with 18 bases remaining between them. CDR3 sequence reads: CASSLQGPSLGEAFF. In DNA form, the CDR3 reads TGTGCCAGCAGTTTGCAGGGGCCTAGTCTAGGTGAAGCTTTCTTT.

The V and J genes are TRBV27 and TRBJ2-2; 7 nucleotides match TRBD2. Per germline, CDR1 MNHEY and CDR2 SMNVEV (reference sequence). The CDR3 is 16 amino acids. After removal of 4 bases from V and 0 bases from J, the junction contained 5 bases not matched to a gene. CDR3 sequence reads: CASSYSGAANTGELFF. Written as DNA, the CDR3 is TGTGCCAGCAGTTACAGCGGGGCTGCGAACACCGGGGAGCTGTTTTTT.

This clonotype was seen ten or more times. The J gene is TRBJ1-2, the V gene TRBV7-2, with a possible D match to TRBD1 (5 bases). The V and J ends lost 5 bases and 2 bases respectively, with 12 bases between them. Germline V gene sequence: CDR1 SGHTA, CDR2 FQGNSA. This CDR3 is built from 14 residues. Here the CDR3 reads CASSEGAFNYGYTF. In nucleotides, the CDR3 is TGTGCCAGCAGCGAAGGGGCATTCAACTATGGCTACACCTTC.

The chain uses TRBV6-5 and TRBJ1-6, with 9 positions matching TRBD1. CDR1 MNHEY and CDR2 SVGAGI come from the germline V gene. The CDR3 length is 15 residues. Germline trimming cut 5 bases from V and 8 bases from J; bases unmatched to any gene: 7. The CDR3 nucleotides are TGTGCCAGCAGTAGCCGGGGACAGGGTTATTCACCCCTCCACTTT. Its protein product is CASSSRGQGYSPLHF.

The V gene is TRBV6-2 or TRBV6-3, the J gene TRBJ1-5; D not certain. V gave up 0 bases and J gave up 6 bases, with 15 bases separating them. Germline V gives CDR1 MNHEY, CDR2 SVGEGT. This CDR3 has 16 amino acids. DNA of the CDR3: TGTGCCAGCAGTTACTCGAAGGATAGGGTTGGTCAGCCCCAGCATTTT. It specifies CASSYSKDRVGQPQHF.

The J gene is TRBJ2-7, the V gene TRBV24-1; 7 positions agree with TRBD1. The CDR3 is 14 residues long. Trimming took 4 bases from V and 3 from J; bases not matched to a gene: 5. Per the germline V gene, CDR1 is KGHDR and CDR2 is SFDVKD. The CDR3 sequence: CATSDLGQHYEQYV. The CDR3 region has the DNA TGTGCCACCAGTGACCTGGGACAGCACTACGAGCAGTACGTC.

CDR3 in amino acids: CASSTGQGAISYTQYF. Here the CDR3 DNA reads TGTGCCAGCAGCACGGGACAAGGGGCGATTAGTTATACGCAGTATTTT. V and J are TRBV7-9 and TRBJ2-3; possible D gene TRBD1, 6 bases. CDR1 is SEHNR, CDR2 FQNEAQ, per germline (reference sequence). Trimming shortened V by 5 bases and J by 7 bases, and 22 bases separated the two germline ends. This CDR3 region has 16 residues. The variable domain in full, with the rest retrieved from reference TRBV7-9 and TRBJ2-3, is DTGVSQNPRHKITKRGQNVTFRCDPISEHNRLYWYRQTLGQGPEFLTYFQNEAQLEKSRLLSDRFSAERPKGSFSTLEIQRTEQGDSAMYLCASSTGQGAISYTQYFGPGTRLTVL.

On this clonotype: At one boundary the junction diverges from the germline segment, which might be a read error. The chain links TRBV10-3 to TRBJ2-6; the D is unclear. Germline CDR1 and CDR2: ENHRY and SYGVKD. This CDR3 has 16 amino acids. The DNA of the CDR3 is TGTGCCATCAGTGAGTCTAAAACCTCTGGGGACAACGTCCTGACTTTC. It encodes CAISESKTSGDNVLTF.